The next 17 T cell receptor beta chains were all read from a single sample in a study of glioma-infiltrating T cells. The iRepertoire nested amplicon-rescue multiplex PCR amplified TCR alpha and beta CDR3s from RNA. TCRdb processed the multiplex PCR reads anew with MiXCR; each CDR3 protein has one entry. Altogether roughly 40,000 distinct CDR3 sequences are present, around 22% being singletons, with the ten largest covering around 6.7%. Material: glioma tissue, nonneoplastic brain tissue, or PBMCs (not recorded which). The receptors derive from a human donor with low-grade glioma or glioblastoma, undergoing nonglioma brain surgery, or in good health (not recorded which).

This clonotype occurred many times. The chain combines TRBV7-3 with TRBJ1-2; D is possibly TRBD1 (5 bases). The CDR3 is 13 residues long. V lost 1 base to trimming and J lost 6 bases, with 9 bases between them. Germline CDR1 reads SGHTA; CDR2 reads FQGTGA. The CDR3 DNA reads TGTGCCAGCAGCTTAAGTCAGGGTGATGGCTACACCTTC. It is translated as CASSLSQGDGYTF. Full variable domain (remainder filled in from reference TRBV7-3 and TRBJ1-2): GAGVSQTPSNKVTEKGKYVELRCDPISGHTALYWYRQSLGQGPEFLIYFQGTGAADDSGLPNDRFFAVRPEGSVSTLKIQRTERGDSAVYLCASSLSQGDGYTFGSGTRLTVV.

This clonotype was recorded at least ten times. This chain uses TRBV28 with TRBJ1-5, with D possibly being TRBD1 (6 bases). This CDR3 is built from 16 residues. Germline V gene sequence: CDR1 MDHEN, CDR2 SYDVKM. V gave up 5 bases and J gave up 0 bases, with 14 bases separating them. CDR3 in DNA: TGTGCCAGCAGTCCCGGGGGCCGGGATAGCAATCAGCCCCAGCATTTT. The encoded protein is CASSPGGRDSNQPQHF.

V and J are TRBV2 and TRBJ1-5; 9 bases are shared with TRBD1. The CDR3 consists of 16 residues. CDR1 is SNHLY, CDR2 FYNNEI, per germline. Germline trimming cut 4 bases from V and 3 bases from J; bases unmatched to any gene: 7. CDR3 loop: CASSALGTGHNQPQHF. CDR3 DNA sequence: TGTGCCAGCAGTGCCCTCGGGACAGGGCACAATCAGCCCCAGCATTTT.

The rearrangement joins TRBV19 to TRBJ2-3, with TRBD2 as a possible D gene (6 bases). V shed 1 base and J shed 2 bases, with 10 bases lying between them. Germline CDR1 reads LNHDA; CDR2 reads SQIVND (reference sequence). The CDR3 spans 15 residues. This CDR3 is CASSIVGGHTDTQYF. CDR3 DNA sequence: TGTGCCAGTAGTATAGTCGGAGGGCACACAGATACGCAGTATTTT.

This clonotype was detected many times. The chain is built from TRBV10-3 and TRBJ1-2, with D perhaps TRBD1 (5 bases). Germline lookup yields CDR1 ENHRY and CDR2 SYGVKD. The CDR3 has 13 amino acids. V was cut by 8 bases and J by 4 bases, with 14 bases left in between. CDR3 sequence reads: CAISGDEGYGYTF. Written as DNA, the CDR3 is TGTGCCATCTCGGGGGATGAGGGCTATGGCTACACCTTC.

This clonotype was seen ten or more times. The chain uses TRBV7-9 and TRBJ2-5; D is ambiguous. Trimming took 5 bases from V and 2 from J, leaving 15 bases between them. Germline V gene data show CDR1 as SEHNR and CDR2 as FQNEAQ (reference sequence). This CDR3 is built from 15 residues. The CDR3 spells CASSARMGRQETQYF. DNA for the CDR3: TGTGCCAGCAGCGCCCGAATGGGCAGACAAGAGACCCAGTACTTC.

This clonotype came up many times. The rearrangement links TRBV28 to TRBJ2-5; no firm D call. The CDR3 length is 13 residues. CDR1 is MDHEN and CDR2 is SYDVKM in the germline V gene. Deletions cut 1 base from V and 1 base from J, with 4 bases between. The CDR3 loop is CASSLFLQETQYF. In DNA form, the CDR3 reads TGTGCCAGCAGTTTATTCCTCCAAGAGACCCAGTACTTC.

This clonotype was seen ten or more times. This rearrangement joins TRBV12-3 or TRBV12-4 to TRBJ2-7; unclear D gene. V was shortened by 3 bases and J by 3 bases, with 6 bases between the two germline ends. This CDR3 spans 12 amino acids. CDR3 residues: CASSFGDYEQYF. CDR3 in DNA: TGTGCCAGCAGTTTCGGAGACTACGAGCAGTACTTC.

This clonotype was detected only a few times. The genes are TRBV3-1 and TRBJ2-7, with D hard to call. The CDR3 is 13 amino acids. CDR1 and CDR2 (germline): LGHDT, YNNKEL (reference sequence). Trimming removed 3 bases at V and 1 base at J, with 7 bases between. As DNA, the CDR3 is TGTGCCAGCAGCCAGGACGGTTCCTACGAGCAGTACTTC. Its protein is CASSQDGSYEQYF.

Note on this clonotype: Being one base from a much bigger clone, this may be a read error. In nucleotides, the CDR3 is TGCAGTGCTGGAGCCGGGGGATACAATGAGCAGTTCTTC. It specifies CSAGAGGYNEQFF. V is TRBV20-1 and J is TRBJ2-1; D may be TRBD2 (6 bases). V was shortened by 5 bases and J by 4 bases, with 12 bases between the two germline ends. This CDR3 comprises 13 residues. The germline V gene encodes CDR1 DFQATT and CDR2 SNEGSKA (reference sequence).

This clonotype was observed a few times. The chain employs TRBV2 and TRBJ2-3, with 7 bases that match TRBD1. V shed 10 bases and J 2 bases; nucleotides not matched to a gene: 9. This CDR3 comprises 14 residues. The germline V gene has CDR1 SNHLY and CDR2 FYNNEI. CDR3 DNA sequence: TGTGCCACCAGAAACAGGGGCCTCACAGATACGCAGTATTTT. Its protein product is CATRNRGLTDTQYF.

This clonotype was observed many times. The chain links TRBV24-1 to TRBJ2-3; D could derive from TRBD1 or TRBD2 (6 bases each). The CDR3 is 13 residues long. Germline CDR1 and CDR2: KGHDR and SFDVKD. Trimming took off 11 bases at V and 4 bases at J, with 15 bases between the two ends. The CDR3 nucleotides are TGTGCCATTAGGGGGGAAGACGCAGATACGCAGTATTTT. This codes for CAIRGEDADTQYF.

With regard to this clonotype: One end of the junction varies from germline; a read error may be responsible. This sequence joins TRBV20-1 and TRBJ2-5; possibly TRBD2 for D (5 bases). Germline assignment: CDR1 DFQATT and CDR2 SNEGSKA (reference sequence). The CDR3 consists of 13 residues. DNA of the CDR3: TGCCGTGCTAGCCGCTCAGTCGGGGAGACCCCGTACTTC. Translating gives CRASRSVGETPYF.

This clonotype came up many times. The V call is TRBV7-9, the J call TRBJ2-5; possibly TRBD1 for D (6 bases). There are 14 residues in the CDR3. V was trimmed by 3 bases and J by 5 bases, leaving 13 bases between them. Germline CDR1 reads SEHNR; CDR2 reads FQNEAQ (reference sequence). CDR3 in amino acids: CASSFGQYPETQYF. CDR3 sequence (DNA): TGTGCCAGCAGCTTCGGACAGTACCCCGAGACCCAGTACTTC.

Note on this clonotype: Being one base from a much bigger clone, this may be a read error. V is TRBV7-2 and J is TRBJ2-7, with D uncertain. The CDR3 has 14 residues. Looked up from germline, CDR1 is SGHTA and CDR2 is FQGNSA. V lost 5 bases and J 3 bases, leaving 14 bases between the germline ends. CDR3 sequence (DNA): TGTGCCAGCAGCCCAATGCGGTGGAACTACGAGCAGTACTTC. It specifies CASSPMRWNYEQYF.

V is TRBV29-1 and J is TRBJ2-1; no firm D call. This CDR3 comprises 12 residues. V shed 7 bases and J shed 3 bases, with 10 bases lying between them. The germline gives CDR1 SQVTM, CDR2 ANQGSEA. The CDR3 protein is CSALSGYNEQFF. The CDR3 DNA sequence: TGCAGCGCCTTAAGTGGCTACAATGAGCAGTTCTTC.

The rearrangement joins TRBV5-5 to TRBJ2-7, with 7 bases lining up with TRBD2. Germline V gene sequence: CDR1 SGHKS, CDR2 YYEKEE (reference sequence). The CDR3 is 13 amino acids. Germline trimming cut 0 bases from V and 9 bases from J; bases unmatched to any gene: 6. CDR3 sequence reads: CASSLGGRGAQYV. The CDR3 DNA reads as TGTGCCAGCAGCTTGGGCGGGAGAGGGGCGCAGTACGTC.